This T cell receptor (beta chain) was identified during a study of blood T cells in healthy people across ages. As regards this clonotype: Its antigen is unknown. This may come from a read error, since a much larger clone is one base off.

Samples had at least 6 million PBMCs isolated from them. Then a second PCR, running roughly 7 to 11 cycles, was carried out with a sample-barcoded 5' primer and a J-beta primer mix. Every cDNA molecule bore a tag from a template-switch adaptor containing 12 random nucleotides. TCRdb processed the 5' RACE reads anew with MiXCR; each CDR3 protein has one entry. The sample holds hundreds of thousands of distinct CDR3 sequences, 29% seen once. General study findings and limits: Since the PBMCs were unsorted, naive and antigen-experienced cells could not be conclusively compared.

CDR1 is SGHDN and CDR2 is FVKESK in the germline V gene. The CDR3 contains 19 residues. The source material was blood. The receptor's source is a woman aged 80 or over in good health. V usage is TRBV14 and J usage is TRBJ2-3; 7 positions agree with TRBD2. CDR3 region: CTSSQDRWVRTSRTDTQYF. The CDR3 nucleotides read TGTACCAGCAGCCAAGATCGGTGGGTTAGGACTAGTCGTACAGATACGCAGTATTTT.